Sequencing of this T cell receptor (beta chain) was carried out in a study of blood T cell repertoires in COVID-19. Study context: The samples span acute and convalescent COVID-19 from the United States, Italy and Spain. From T cells, B-cell-depleted T cells, or PBMCs came the material, which was cDNA or gDNA.

V was clipped by 0 bases and J by 6 bases, with 8 bases between them. CDR1 and CDR2 (germline): KGHSY, FQNENV. This CDR3 is built from 14 residues. Original analysis: By means of reference gene primer amplification, nucleated cell counts were estimated. The repertoire was sequenced with immunoSEQ multiplex PCR; TCRdb's copy has only in-frame clones and lacks some. V and J calls and clone size are those listed in that table; D and trimming were worked out from the DNA. The sample comprises roughly 240,000 clones, more than 75% of which are singletons, and about 3% rests with the top ten. The rearrangement uses TRBV16 and TRBJ1-4; D is unclear. Sequencing was carried out using peripheral blood. The clonotype originates from a woman in her twenties or thirties who had recovered from COVID-19. Written as DNA, the CDR3 is TGTGCCAGCAGCCAATCTAGTCGCGATGAAAAACTGTTTTTT. Its protein is CASSQSSRDEKLFF.